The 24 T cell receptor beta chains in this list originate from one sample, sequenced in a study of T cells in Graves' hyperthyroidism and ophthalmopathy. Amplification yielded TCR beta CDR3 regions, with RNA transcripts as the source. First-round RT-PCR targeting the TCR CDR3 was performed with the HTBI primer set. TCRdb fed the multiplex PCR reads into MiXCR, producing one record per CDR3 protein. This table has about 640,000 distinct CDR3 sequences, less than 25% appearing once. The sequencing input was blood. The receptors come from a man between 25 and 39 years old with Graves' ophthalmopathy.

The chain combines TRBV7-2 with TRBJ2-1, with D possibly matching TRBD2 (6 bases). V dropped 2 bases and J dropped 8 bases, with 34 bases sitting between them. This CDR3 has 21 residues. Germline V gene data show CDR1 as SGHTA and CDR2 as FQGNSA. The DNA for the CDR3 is TGTGCCAGCAGCTTAAGAGTGGGGGGTAGATTTCTAAGAGACCCAGTATATGAGCAGTTCTTC. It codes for CASSLRVGGRFLRDPVYEQFF.

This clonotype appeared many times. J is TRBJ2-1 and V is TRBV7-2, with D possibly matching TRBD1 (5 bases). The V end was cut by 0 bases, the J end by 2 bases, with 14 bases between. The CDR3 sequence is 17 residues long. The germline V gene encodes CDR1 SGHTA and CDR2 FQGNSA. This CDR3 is CASSLAKGEGAYNEQFF. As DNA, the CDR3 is TGTGCCAGCAGCTTAGCTAAGGGTGAAGGGGCCTACAATGAGCAGTTCTTC.

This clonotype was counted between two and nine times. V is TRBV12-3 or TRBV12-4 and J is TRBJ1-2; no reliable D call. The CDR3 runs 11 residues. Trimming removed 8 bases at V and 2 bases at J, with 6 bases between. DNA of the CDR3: TGTGCCAGCGTCTCCAACTATGGCTACACCTTC. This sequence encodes CASVSNYGYTF.

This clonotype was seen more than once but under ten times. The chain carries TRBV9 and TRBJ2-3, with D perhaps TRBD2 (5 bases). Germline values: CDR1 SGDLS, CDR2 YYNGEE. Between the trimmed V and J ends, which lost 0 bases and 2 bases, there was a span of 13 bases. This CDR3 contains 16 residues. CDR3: CASSVVAYSNTDTQYF. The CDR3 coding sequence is TGTGCCAGCAGCGTAGTAGCGTACTCTAACACAGATACGCAGTATTTT.

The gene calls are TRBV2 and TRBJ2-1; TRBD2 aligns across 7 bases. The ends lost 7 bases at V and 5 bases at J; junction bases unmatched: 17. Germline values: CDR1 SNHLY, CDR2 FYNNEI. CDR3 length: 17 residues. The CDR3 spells CASMGRGDSRPNNEQFF. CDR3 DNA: TGTGCCAGCATGGGGAGGGGAGACTCACGACCGAACAATGAGCAGTTCTTC.

The CDR3 sequence: CASSQGRNNEQFF. The DNA of the CDR3 is TGTGCCAGCAGCCAAGGTAGGAACAATGAGCAGTTCTTC. The chain is built from TRBV3-1 and TRBJ2-1; D gene ambiguous. Deletions cut 1 base from V and 5 bases from J, with 6 bases between. The CDR3 has 13 amino acids. CDR1 is LGHDT, CDR2 YNNKEL, per germline (reference sequence).

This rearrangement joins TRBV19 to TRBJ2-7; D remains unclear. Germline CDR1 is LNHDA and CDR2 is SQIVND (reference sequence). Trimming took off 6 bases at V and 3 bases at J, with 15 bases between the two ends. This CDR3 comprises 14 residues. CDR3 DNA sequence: TGTGCCAGTAGCCCCGCAGACAATTTCTACGAGCAGTACTTC. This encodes CASSPADNFYEQYF.

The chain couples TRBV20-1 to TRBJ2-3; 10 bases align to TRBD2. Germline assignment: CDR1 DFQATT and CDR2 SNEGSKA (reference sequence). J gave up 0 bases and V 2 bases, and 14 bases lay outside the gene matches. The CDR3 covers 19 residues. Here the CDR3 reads CSARQRGGPSGGSTDTQYF. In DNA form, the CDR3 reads TGCAGTGCTAGACAGAGGGGGGGGCCTAGCGGGGGAAGCACAGATACGCAGTATTTT.

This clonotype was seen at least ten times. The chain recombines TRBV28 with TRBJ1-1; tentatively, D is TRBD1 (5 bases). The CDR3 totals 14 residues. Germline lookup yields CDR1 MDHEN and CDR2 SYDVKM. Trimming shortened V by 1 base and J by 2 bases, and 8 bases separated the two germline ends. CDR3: CASSLSTANTEAFF. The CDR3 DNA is TGTGCCAGCAGTTTATCGACAGCTAACACTGAAGCTTTCTTT. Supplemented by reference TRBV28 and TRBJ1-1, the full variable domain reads DVKVTQSSRYLVKRTGEKVFLECVQDMDHENMFWYRQDPGLGLRLIYFSYDVKMKEKGDIPEGYSVSREKKERFSLILESASTNQTSMYLCASSLSTANTEAFFGQGTRLTVV.

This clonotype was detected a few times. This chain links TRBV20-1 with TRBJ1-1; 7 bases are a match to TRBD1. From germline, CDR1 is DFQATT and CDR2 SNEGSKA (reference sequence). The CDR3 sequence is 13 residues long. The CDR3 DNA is TGCAGCGTAGGACAGGCCCTGAACACTGAAGCTTTCTTT. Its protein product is CSVGQALNTEAFF.

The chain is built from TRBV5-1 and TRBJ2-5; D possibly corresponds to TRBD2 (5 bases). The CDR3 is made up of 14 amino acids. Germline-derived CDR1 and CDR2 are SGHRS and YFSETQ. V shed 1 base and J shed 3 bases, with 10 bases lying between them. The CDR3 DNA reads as TGCGCCAGCAGCTTGAGGAGCGGAGAAGAGACCCAGTACTTC. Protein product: CASSLRSGEETQYF.

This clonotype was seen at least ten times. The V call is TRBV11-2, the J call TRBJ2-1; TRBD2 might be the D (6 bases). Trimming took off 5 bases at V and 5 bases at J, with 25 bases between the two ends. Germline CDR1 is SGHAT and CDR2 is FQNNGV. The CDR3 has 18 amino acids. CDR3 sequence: CASSPDGWFSGQDNEQFF. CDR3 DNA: TGTGCCAGCAGCCCCGATGGGTGGTTTAGCGGCCAGGACAATGAGCAGTTCTTC.

DNA of the CDR3: TGCGCCAGCAGCTTGGGACAGGGGGCGTTTTACACAGATACGCAGTATTTT. Its protein product is CASSLGQGAFYTDTQYF. The rearrangement joins TRBV5-1 to TRBJ2-3; 10 positions agree with TRBD1. The V gene's germline CDR1 is SGHRS and CDR2 YFSETQ. Trimming took 0 bases from V and 2 from J; bases not matched to a gene: 6. CDR3 size: 17 residues.

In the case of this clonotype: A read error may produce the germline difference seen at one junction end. CDR3 DNA sequence: TGTGCCAACAGTGGACTGTCTTTGGCCTACAATGAGCAGTTCTTC. It specifies CANSGLSLAYNEQFF. The V gene is TRBV27, the J gene TRBJ2-1, with D maybe TRBD2 (5 bases). Looked up from germline, CDR1 is MNHEY and CDR2 is SMNVEV (reference sequence). The CDR3 length is 15 residues.

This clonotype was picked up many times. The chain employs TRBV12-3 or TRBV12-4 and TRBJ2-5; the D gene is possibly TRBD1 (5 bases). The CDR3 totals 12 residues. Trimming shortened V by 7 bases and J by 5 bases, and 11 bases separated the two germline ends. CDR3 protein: CASNQGRETQYF. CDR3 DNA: TGTGCCAGCAATCAGGGCCGGGAGACCCAGTACTTC.

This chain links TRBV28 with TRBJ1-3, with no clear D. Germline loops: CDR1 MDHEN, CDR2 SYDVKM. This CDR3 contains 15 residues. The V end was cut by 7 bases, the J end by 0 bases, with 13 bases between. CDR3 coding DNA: TGTGCCAGCATCTCCAGGCCAAGCTCTGGAAACACCATATATTTT. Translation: CASISRPSSGNTIYF.

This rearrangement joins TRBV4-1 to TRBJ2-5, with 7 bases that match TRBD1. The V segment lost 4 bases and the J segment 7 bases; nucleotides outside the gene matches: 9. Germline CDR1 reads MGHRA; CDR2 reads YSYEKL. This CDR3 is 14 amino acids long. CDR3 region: CASSLLTGEGTQYF. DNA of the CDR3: TGCGCCAGCAGCCTATTAACAGGGGAAGGGACCCAGTACTTC.

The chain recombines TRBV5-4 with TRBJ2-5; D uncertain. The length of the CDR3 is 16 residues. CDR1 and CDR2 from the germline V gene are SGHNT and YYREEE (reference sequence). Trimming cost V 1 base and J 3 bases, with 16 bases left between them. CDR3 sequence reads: CASSLPGRPSEETQYF. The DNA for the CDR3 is TGTGCCAGCAGCTTGCCTGGGCGCCCCAGCGAAGAGACCCAGTACTTC.

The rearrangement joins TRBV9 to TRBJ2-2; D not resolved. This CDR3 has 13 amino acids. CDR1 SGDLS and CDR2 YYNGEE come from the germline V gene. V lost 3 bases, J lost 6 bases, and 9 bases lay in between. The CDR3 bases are TGTGCCAGCAGCGCTACGGACCCCGGGGAGCTGTTTTTT. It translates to CASSATDPGELFF.

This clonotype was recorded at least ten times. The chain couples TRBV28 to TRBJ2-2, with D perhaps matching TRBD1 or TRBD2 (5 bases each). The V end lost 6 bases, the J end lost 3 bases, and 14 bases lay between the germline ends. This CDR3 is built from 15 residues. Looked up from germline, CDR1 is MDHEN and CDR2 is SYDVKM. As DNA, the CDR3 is TGTGCCAGCAGAACCGGGACCCTTCACACCGGGGAGCTGTTTTTT. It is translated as CASRTGTLHTGELFF. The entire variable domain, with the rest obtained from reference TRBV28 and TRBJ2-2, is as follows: DVKVTQSSRYLVKRTGEKVFLECVQDMDHENMFWYRQDPGLGLRLIYFSYDVKMKEKGDIPEGYSVSREKKERFSLILESASTNQTSMYLCASRTGTLHTGELFFGEGSRLTVL.

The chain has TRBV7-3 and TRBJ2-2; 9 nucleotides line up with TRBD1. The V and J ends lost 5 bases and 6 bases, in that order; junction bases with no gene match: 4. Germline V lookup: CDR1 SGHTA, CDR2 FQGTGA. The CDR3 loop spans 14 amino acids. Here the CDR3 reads CASSPTGGAGELFF. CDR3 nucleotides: TGTGCCAGCAGCCCGACAGGGGGGGCCGGGGAGCTGTTTTTT.

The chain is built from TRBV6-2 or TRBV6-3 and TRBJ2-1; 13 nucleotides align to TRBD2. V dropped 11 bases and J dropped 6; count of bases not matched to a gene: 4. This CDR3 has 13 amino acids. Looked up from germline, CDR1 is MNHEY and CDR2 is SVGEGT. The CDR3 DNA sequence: TGTGCCGGACGACTAGCGGGAGGCAATGAGCAGTTCTTC. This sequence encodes CAGRLAGGNEQFF.

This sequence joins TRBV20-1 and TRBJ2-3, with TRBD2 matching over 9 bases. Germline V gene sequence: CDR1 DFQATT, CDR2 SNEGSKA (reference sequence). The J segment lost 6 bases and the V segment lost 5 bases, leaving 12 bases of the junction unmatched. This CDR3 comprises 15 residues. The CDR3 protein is CSAQTSGRGGDTQYF. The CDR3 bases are TGCAGTGCTCAGACTAGCGGTCGAGGAGGGGATACGCAGTATTTT.

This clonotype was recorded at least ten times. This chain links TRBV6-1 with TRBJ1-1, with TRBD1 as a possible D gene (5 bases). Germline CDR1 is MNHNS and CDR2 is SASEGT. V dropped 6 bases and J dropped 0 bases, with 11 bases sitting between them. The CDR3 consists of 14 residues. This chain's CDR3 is CASSRQLMNTEAFF. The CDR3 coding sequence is TGTGCCAGCAGCAGACAGTTAATGAACACTGAAGCTTTCTTT.